Included here is one TCR beta chain sequence, with context. The antigen is not known. The entry originates in a study of T cell responses to AZD1222 COVID-19 vaccine. J lost 0 bases, V lost 7 bases, and 2 bases had no gene match. Germline CDR1 reads SQVTM; CDR2 reads ANQGSEA. CDR3 size: 12 residues. Measured with immunoSEQ multiplex PCR; TCRdb has only the in-frame clones, and not every one. This sample has about 59,000 clones, with 89% found just once. The study's findings and limits: With dominance at 160-218 and 743-854, vaccine-associated CD4 TCRs spanned spike.

The source material was peripheral blood, sampled 28 days after the second AZD1222 dose. This chain links TRBV29-1 with TRBJ1-1; 7 bases are a match to TRBD1. The clonotype originates from an adult who received the AZD1222 COVID-19 vaccine. The CDR3 DNA is TGCAGCGCAGACAGGGTGAACACTGAAGCTTTCTTT. Translated: CSADRVNTEAFF.